This TCR beta chain is from a study of T cell responses to AZD1222 COVID-19 vaccine. As to this clone: Its matching antigen is unknown.

From germline, CDR1 is SGHDN and CDR2 FVKESK. This CDR3 region has 11 residues. V was cut by 6 bases and J by 8 bases, with 8 bases left in between. Notes on the study in general: In all cases, repertoires were sampled only after the peak T cell response.

Data came from immunoSEQ multiplex PCR; TCRdb stores just in-frame clones and leaves some out. The data show about 130,000 clones, around 89% seen once. This chain uses TRBV14 with TRBJ1-3; unclear D gene. The sequences come from peripheral blood, collected 28 days after the second AZD1222 dose. This clonotype was sampled from an adult who received the AZD1222 COVID-19 vaccine. CDR3 nucleotide sequence: TGTGCCAGCAGTAACAGTTACACCATATATTTT. Protein: CASSNSYTIYF.